This T cell receptor beta chain appears in the sequencing data of a study of T cell responses to AZD1222 COVID-19 vaccine. Study-wide context: Investigators merged groups given second doses at roughly 4 or roughly 12 weeks.

For this clone: The target antigen is unknown.

Overall study results and limits: Only after the peak T cell response were repertoires sampled. Regions 160-218 and 743-854 dominated among vaccine-associated CD4 TCRs spanning spike. The donor cohort was predominantly white British with a female majority, and clonal diversity may have been underestimated.

This CDR3 comprises 14 residues. Germline CDR1 reads SEHNR; CDR2 reads FQNEAQ (reference sequence). The junction had 4 bases not matched to a gene; V was cut back by 3 bases and J by 2 bases. Repertoires were generated with immunoSEQ multiplex PCR, while TCRdb's copy carries only in-frame clones and drops some. The sample carries more than 95,000 clones, roughly 90% recorded once. V is TRBV7-9 and J is TRBJ2-7; TRBD1 matches 7 bases. Sequences were derived from peripheral blood, sampled on day 0 of AZD1222 vaccination. This sequence was found in an adult in good health. In nucleotides, the CDR3 is TGTGCCAGCAGCTTTTGGGACAGCACCTACGAGCAGTACTTC. Translating gives CASSFWDSTYEQYF.